The T cell receptor beta chain under discussion was sequenced for a study of spatial heterogeneity in lung cancer. V lost 6 bases and J lost 3; bases outside the gene matches: 6. The CDR3 is made up of 13 amino acids. The germline V gene encodes CDR1 DFQATT and CDR2 SNEGSKA (reference sequence). This clonotype was counted ten times or more. TCRdb reprocessed the 5' RACE reads with MiXCR, giving one entry per CDR3 protein. The sample shows about 19,000 distinct CDR3 sequences, 10% of them seen only once. Time point of the sample: blood at routine non-recurrence follow-up after resection. This receptor was taken from a female donor with early-stage non-small cell lung cancer. The chain combines TRBV20-1 with TRBJ2-5; 8 positions agree with TRBD1. The specimen comprised PBMCs, sampled at follow-up. The chain's CDR3 is CSAPRQGKETQYF. CDR3 DNA: TGCAGTGCGCCCCGACAGGGGAAAGAGACCCAGTACTTC.